This T cell receptor beta chain was identified during a study of identical twins. Study-wide results and caveats: Twins' excess sharing was less marked for out-of-frame beta sequences. Reduced insertions were recorded for abundant cord blood beta clonotypes, with no such pattern in memory repertoires. Analyses of zero insertions could be partly confounded by invariant MAIT and iNKT cells.

As regards this clonotype: The antigen is undetermined.

Template switching added a universal primer site, and cDNA bore unique molecular identifiers. TCRdb ran MiXCR on the 5' RACE reads and lists one entry per CDR3 protein. The table includes about 890,000 distinct CDR3 sequences, roughly an eighth detected once. These data were also filed under a second study, of yellow fever vaccine responses in identical twins.

This sequence was found in a woman aged 18-29 years in good health. The sample taken for sequencing was PBMCs.

CDR3: CASSTSGATYNEQFF. The CDR3 DNA sequence: TGTGCCAGCAGCACTAGCGGGGCCACCTACAATGAGCAGTTCTTC. The chain employs TRBV12-3 or TRBV12-4 and TRBJ2-1, with TRBD2 matching 10 bases. V lost 6 bases to trimming and J lost 2 bases; unmatched junction nucleotides: 4. There are 15 residues in the CDR3.